One sample yielded the 13 T cell receptor beta chains listed below, sequenced in a study of blood T cell repertoires in COVID-19 (dated by TCRdb to the early 2020s). The library was made by the immunoSEQ multiplex PCR assay. Held by TCRdb, this immuneACCESS table contains in-frame sequences only and omits some clones. Under half of the omission traces to an unresolved V gene where checked; the cause of the rest is unknown. For this sample there are approximately 300,000 clones; more than 90% appear just once. The biggest ten clones account for about 18% of the sample. The sample consisted of PBMCs or T cells enriched from blood (not recorded which). The receptors here all came from a woman in her twenties or thirties who had recovered from COVID-19.

This chain joins TRBV11-2 and TRBJ2-3; a possible D gene is TRBD2 (6 bases). Trimming removed 5 bases from V and 10 bases from J, with 22 bases in between. Germline V gives CDR1 SGHAT, CDR2 FQNNGV. This CDR3 comprises 15 residues. CDR3 nucleotides: TGTGCCAGCAGCAACCGGGACTTCCAAGCCGATGCGCAGTATTTT. Translating gives CASSNRDFQADAQYF.

The chain combines TRBV6-4 with TRBJ2-2, with TRBD1 matching 9 bases. Germline V gives CDR1 MRHNA, CDR2 SNTAGT. The ends lost 6 bases at V and 0 bases at J; junction bases unmatched: 8. The CDR3 covers 17 residues. In DNA, the CDR3 is TGTGCCAGCAGAGAAAAGACAGGGGGAACGAACACCGGGGAGCTGTTTTTT. This sequence encodes CASREKTGGTNTGELFF.

This clone occurred once. The gene calls are TRBV11-2 and TRBJ2-2; 8 bases fit TRBD1. CDR1 is SGHAT, CDR2 FQNNGV, per germline. CDR3 size: 18 residues. V lost 0 bases to trimming and J lost 1 base; unmatched junction nucleotides: 7. CDR3 DNA sequence: TGTGCCAGCAGCTTAGATTATTCAGGGACAGGGAACACCGGGGAGCTGTTTTTT. As protein: CASSLDYSGTGNTGELFF.

V usage is TRBV27 and J usage is TRBJ2-2; possible D gene TRBD2, 5 bases. Germline lookup yields CDR1 MNHEY and CDR2 SMNVEV (reference sequence). This CDR3 contains 16 residues. The V gene lost 3 bases and the J gene lost 4 bases, with 15 bases spanning the gap. The CDR3 sequence: CASSLGSGWSTGELFF. The CDR3 region has the DNA TGTGCCAGCAGTTTGGGATCGGGATGGAGCACCGGGGAGCTGTTTTTT.

V is TRBV5-8 and J is TRBJ2-3; no firm D call. Germline V gives CDR1 SGHTS, CDR2 YDEGEE. With 4 bases removed from V and 2 bases from J, the gap between germline ends came to 17 bases. The CDR3 covers 16 residues. The CDR3 region is CASSPGGDPFTDTQYF. CDR3 DNA: TGTGCCAGCAGCCCCGGTGGAGACCCGTTCACAGATACGCAGTATTTT.

V usage is TRBV9 and J usage is TRBJ2-5; no definite D call. Trimming removed 5 bases at V and 5 bases at J, with 16 bases between. Germline lookup yields CDR1 SGDLS and CDR2 YYNGEE. The CDR3 is 14 residues long. The CDR3 loop is CASSADLHAETQYF. The CDR3 nucleotides read TGTGCCAGCAGTGCCGACTTACATGCGGAGACCCAGTACTTC.

This clone is a singleton in its sample. The rearrangement uses TRBV7-9 and TRBJ1-5, with 8 bases matching TRBD1. The CDR3 loop spans 19 amino acids. With 1 base clipped from V and 3 bases from J, the junction kept 14 bases outside the gene matches. Looked up from germline, CDR1 is SEHNR and CDR2 is FQNEAQ (reference sequence). The CDR3 protein is CASSLVGAGGAGSNQPQHF. DNA for the CDR3: TGTGCCAGCAGCTTAGTAGGTGCAGGGGGCGCGGGTTCCAATCAGCCCCAGCATTTT.

This chain joins TRBV28 and TRBJ1-5; tentative D call: TRBD1 (5 bases). The CDR3 extends over 15 amino acids. Per the germline V gene, CDR1 is MDHEN and CDR2 is SYDVKM. Between the trimmed V and J ends, which lost 9 bases and 6 bases, there was a span of 21 bases. CDR3 loop: CASSPRGGGRQPQHF. Here the CDR3 DNA reads TGTGCCAGTAGCCCTCGGGGGGGAGGCCGTCAGCCCCAGCATTTT.

The rearrangement links TRBV27 to TRBJ1-1, with D tentatively TRBD1 (6 bases). Trimming removed 7 bases from V and 3 bases from J, with 6 bases in between. The CDR3 covers 11 residues. The germline V gene has CDR1 MNHEY and CDR2 SMNVEV (reference sequence). CDR3 region: CASKGDTEAFF. In DNA, the CDR3 is TGTGCCAGCAAGGGGGACACTGAAGCTTTCTTT.

The rearrangement uses TRBV19 and TRBJ1-5; tentatively, D is TRBD1 (5 bases). The CDR3 is 17 amino acids. Germline CDR1 reads LNHDA; CDR2 reads SQIVND (reference sequence). Deletions cut 1 base from V and 0 bases from J, with 13 bases between. The CDR3 nucleotides are TGTGCCAGTAGTATAGTTCAGGCAGGGTATAGCAATCAGCCCCAGCATTTT. This codes for CASSIVQAGYSNQPQHF.

This clone showed up just once. CDR3 coding DNA: TGTGCCAGCAGTTCGACAGTTGCAACTAATGAAAAACTGTTTTTT. Translating gives CASSSTVATNEKLFF. V is TRBV6-6 and J is TRBJ1-4; D is possibly TRBD1 (5 bases). Trimming removed 4 bases from V and 0 bases from J, with 9 bases in between. Germline CDR1 is MNHNY and CDR2 is SVGAGI (reference sequence). The CDR3 totals 15 residues.

The chain is built from TRBV9 and TRBJ2-5; 8 nucleotides line up with TRBD2. V was pared by 4 bases and J by 5 bases, with 10 bases of the junction left unmatched. The CDR3 is 15 residues long. CDR1 is SGDLS, CDR2 YYNGEE, per germline. The DNA for the CDR3 is TGTGCCAGCAGCCCCCGGACTAGCATGTGGGAGACCCAGTACTTC. It yields the protein CASSPRTSMWETQYF.

The chain joins TRBV5-1 to TRBJ2-1; TRBD1 agrees at 12 bases. This CDR3 contains 13 residues. The germline gives CDR1 SGHRS, CDR2 YFSETQ. Unmatched junction bases numbered 5, after V lost 4 bases and J lost 12 bases. The CDR3 DNA sequence: TGCGCCAGCAGCCGGGGACAGGGGGCCGGGCAGTTCTTC. Translation: CASSRGQGAGQFF.